This T cell receptor beta chain was sequenced during a study of radiation and T cells in renal cell carcinoma. The CDR3 extends over 12 amino acids. V lost 3 bases to trimming and J lost 7 bases; unmatched junction nucleotides: 6. Germline CDR1 and CDR2: SQVTM and ANQGSEA. The data were produced by immunoSEQ multiplex PCR, yet TCRdb's version contains in-frame clones alone and is incomplete. The table includes about 130,000 clones, nearly 90% detected once. Time point: baseline pretreatment blood. Treatment indicated: 15 Gy SBRT to primary tumor, nephrectomy 4 weeks later. Sequences were derived from blood, sampled from a patient whose treatment included radiotherapy and nephrectomy. This sequence joins TRBV29-1 and TRBJ2-7; 7 positions agree with TRBD2. The origin of this receptor is a woman aged 50 to 60 with renal cell carcinoma. CDR3 loop: CSVDGGGEEQYF. The CDR3 bases are TGCAGCGTTGATGGGGGGGGTGAGGAGCAGTACTTC.